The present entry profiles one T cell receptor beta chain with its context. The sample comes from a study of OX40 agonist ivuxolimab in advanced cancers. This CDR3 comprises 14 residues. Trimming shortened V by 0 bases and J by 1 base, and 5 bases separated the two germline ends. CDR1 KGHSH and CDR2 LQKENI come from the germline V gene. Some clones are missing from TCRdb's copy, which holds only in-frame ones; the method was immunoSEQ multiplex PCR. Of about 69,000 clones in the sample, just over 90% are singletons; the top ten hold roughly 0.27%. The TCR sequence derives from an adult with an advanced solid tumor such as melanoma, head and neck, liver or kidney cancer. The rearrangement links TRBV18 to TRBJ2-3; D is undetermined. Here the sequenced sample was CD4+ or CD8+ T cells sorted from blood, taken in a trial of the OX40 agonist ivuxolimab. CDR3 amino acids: CASSPPVRTDTQYF. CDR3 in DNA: TGTGCCAGCTCACCACCGGTACGCACAGATACGCAGTATTTT.